These 17 T cell receptor beta chains share one sample of origin, sequenced in a study of post-analysis software for immune sequencing data. Study observations and caveats: Five TRBV segments, including TRBV5-6, TRBV5-1 and TRBV20-1, were more frequent in patients than controls.

Antigens of these TCRs are unknown. The authors incorporated unique molecular identifiers into the TCR beta cDNA libraries. TCRdb independently ran MiXCR on the PCR reads; one entry per CDR3 protein. The data show some 800,000 distinct CDR3 sequences, 35% to 55% seen once. Sequencing was done on a sample of blood. The receptors shown here come from a girl aged 10 to 17 with multiple sclerosis.

In its sample, this clonotype was seen a few times. The V gene is TRBV27, the J gene TRBJ2-5; the match to TRBD2 covers 8 bases. CDR1 and CDR2 from the germline V gene are MNHEY and SMNVEV (reference sequence). Unmatched junction bases numbered 8, after V lost 0 bases and J lost 2 bases. The CDR3 contains 17 residues. The DNA for the CDR3 is TGTGCCAGCAGTTTATCGATTGCGGGAGGTATACAAGAGACCCAGTACTTC. It is translated as CASSLSIAGGIQETQYF.

This chain links TRBV20-1 with TRBJ2-1, with TRBD2 matching over 9 bases. This CDR3 is 16 amino acids long. CDR1 is DFQATT and CDR2 is SNEGSKA in the germline V gene (reference sequence). The trim removed 2 bases at V and 0 bases at J, leaving 5 bases unmatched. CDR3 nucleotide sequence: TGCAGTGCTAGAACGACTAGCGGAAGCTCCTACAATGAGCAGTTCTTC. Amino acid sequence: CSARTTSGSSYNEQFF.

V usage is TRBV12-3 or TRBV12-4 and J usage is TRBJ1-2, with D uncertain. This CDR3 region has 13 residues. V shed 4 bases and J shed 6 bases, with 12 bases lying between them. The CDR3 DNA reads TGTGCCAGCAGTTATTGGAGGGAGGATGGCTACACCTTC. Translating gives CASSYWREDGYTF.

Only a few counts were recorded for this clonotype. J is TRBJ1-5 and V is TRBV12-3 or TRBV12-4; 10 bases line up with TRBD1. The V and J ends lost 6 bases and 5 bases, in that order; junction bases with no gene match: 1. This CDR3 is built from 13 residues. As DNA, the CDR3 is TGTGCCAGCAGCGGACAGGGGGATCAGCCCCAGCATTTT. This gives the protein CASSGQGDQPQHF.

This clonotype was seen a few times. V usage is TRBV4-1 and J usage is TRBJ2-7; D is undetermined. CDR3 length equals 15 residues. Germline values: CDR1 MGHRA, CDR2 YSYEKL. The V end lost 3 bases, the J end lost 1 base, and 13 bases lay between the germline ends. As DNA, the CDR3 is TGCGCCAGCAGCCAGGAAACCGGCCAATCCTACGAGCAGTACTTC. This codes for CASSQETGQSYEQYF.

In regard to this clonotype: The junction departs from the called germline gene at one end, perhaps through a read error. V gene TRBV2 combines with J gene TRBJ2-3; D is unclear. This CDR3 has 11 amino acids. Germline loops: CDR1 SNHLY, CDR2 FYNNEI. The CDR3 loop is CASRGTNTQYF. The DNA of the CDR3 is TGTGCCAGCAGGGGCACAAATACGCAGTATTTT.

V is TRBV7-8 and J is TRBJ2-4; TRBD2 is a possible D gene (6 bases). The J call may be incorrect, as the DNA end agrees better with TRBJ2-7. The CDR3 covers 15 residues. From germline, CDR1 is SGHVS and CDR2 FQNEAQ. This CDR3 is CASSLLRGPGDEQYF. Written as DNA, the CDR3 is TGTGCCAGCAGCTTGCTGCGGGGTCCGGGGGACGAGCAGTACTTC.

The chain carries TRBV20-1 and TRBJ2-7; D is uncertain. Trimming pared 1 base from V and 2 bases from J, leaving 15 bases between. The CDR3 is 15 amino acids. The germline gives CDR1 DFQATT, CDR2 SNEGSKA (reference sequence). The CDR3 loop is CSARGGKGLTYEQYF. The CDR3 DNA is TGCAGTGCTAGAGGGGGTAAAGGGTTGACCTACGAGCAGTACTTC.

The chain joins TRBV12-3 or TRBV12-4 to TRBJ2-7; tentatively, D is TRBD1 (6 bases). The CDR3 consists of 14 residues. Trimming took off 7 bases at V and 0 bases at J, with 13 bases between the two ends. The DNA of the CDR3 is TGTGCCAGCAAGAACCGGGACAACTCCTACGAGCAGTACTTC. This translates into CASKNRDNSYEQYF.

V gene TRBV29-1 combines with J gene TRBJ2-3; D gene uncertain. Trimming pared 5 bases from V and 2 bases from J, leaving 5 bases between. This CDR3 has 11 residues. Germline V gene data show CDR1 as SQVTM and CDR2 as ANQGSEA. CDR3 sequence: CSVSITDTQYF. DNA for the CDR3: TGCAGCGTTAGTATCACAGATACGCAGTATTTT.

The chain has TRBV4-2 and TRBJ2-7; 8 positions agree with TRBD1. CDR3 size: 17 residues. Trimming cost V 4 bases and J 2 bases; bases outside gene matches: 13. The germline V gene has CDR1 LGHNA and CDR2 YNFKEQ. DNA for the CDR3: TGTGCCAGCAGCCCCGACTTCCGGGACAGGTCGCCCTACGAGCAGTACTTC. Its translation: CASSPDFRDRSPYEQYF.

In DNA form, the CDR3 reads TGTGCCAGCAGTTTAAACCTAGCGGGAGGGCGGTTCTTC. It yields the protein CASSLNLAGGRFF. The chain links TRBV6-1 to TRBJ2-1, with 12 positions matching TRBD2. In germline, CDR1 is MNHNS, CDR2 SASEGT. The ends lost 5 bases at V and 15 bases at J; junction bases unmatched: 8. This CDR3 is built from 13 residues.

There are a few counts of this clonotype. The gene calls are TRBV14 and TRBJ2-5; possibly TRBD2 for D (5 bases). CDR3 length: 13 amino acids. Germline lookup yields CDR1 SGHDN and CDR2 FVKESK. The V end lost 4 bases, the J end lost 5 bases, and 11 bases lay between the germline ends. CDR3 nucleotides: TGTGCCAGCAGCCGCCCCACGGGGGAGACCCAGTACTTC. Amino acids: CASSRPTGETQYF.

This chain joins TRBV6-1 and TRBJ2-3, with a possible D match to TRBD1 (5 bases). Germline V gives CDR1 MNHNS, CDR2 SASEGT. The CDR3 is 17 amino acids. V lost 6 bases to trimming and J lost 0 bases, with 19 bases between them. The CDR3, as DNA: TGTGCCAGCAGCAAGACGTGGGGCTTACCTAGCACAGATACGCAGTATTTT. Amino acid sequence: CASSKTWGLPSTDTQYF.

The rearrangement uses TRBV7-2 and TRBJ2-7; D unclear. This CDR3 region has 15 residues. Trimming took off 0 bases at V and 2 bases at J, with 11 bases between the two ends. CDR1 SGHTA and CDR2 FQGNSA come from the germline V gene. The CDR3 here is CASSLAGSGPYEQYF. CDR3 DNA: TGTGCCAGCAGCTTAGCGGGGTCGGGCCCCTACGAGCAGTACTTC.

The J gene is TRBJ2-2, the V gene TRBV4-3, with 8 bases fitting TRBD2. Per germline, CDR1 LGHNA and CDR2 YSLEER. The CDR3 runs 18 residues. Trimming took 0 bases from V and 3 from J; bases not matched to a gene: 9. The CDR3 DNA sequence: TGCGCCAGCAGCCAAGAAGTAGTAATCGGGGGGGACACCGGGGAGCTGTTTTTT. It specifies CASSQEVVIGGDTGELFF.

This clonotype was counted only a few times. This may come from a read error, since a much larger clone is one base off. This chain links TRBV4-3 with TRBJ2-7; 9 positions match TRBD1. Germline CDR1 and CDR2: LGHNA and YSLEER. Trimming removed 3 bases from V and 3 bases from J; junction bases left unmatched: 9. The CDR3 has 16 amino acids. The CDR3 loop reads CASSHSGTGSGYEQYF. CDR3 sequence (DNA): TGCGCCAGCAGCCACTCCGGGACAGGGTCCGGCTACGAGCAGTACTTC.